The entry that follows covers one T cell receptor (beta chain) sequence. Antigen specificity is unknown. MiXCR was run by TCRdb on the 5' RACE reads, yielding one entry per CDR3 protein. Here the sample spans approximately 410,000 distinct CDR3 sequences, less than 25% being singletons. CDR1 is SGHTA and CDR2 is FQGNSA in the germline V gene. V was shortened by 0 bases and J by 0 bases, with 12 bases between the two germline ends. The CDR3 runs to 17 residues. This entry is derived from a study of T-cell memory formation after mild COVID-19. Study-wide background: Most TCR clusters belonged to a single donor.

Study-wide results and limits: Detection of some responders pre-infection suggested pre-existing cross-reactive memory T cells participated.

The sequence was obtained from an adult woman who had mild COVID-19 (a few samples of this study predate the infection). Cell type and time point are not known. The gene calls are TRBV7-2 and TRBJ1-3, with D perhaps TRBD1 (5 bases). Sequenced material: PBMCs or a T cell subset sorted from them (not recorded which). CDR3: CASSLANPGSSGNTIYF. Here the CDR3 DNA reads TGTGCCAGCAGCTTAGCGAATCCAGGGAGCTCTGGAAACACCATATATTTT.